The sequence of this TCR beta chain was determined in a study of neoadjuvant anti-PD-1 for oral cavity cancer. Using immunoSEQ multiplex PCR, the repertoire was profiled, and TCRdb retains in-frame clones only, with some absent. The sample lists tens of thousands of clones, about 88% occurring once. Time point indicated: after neoadjuvant nivolumab, at surgical resection. Patients had HPV-negative, locally advanced oral cavity squamous cell carcinoma. The CDR3 covers 12 residues. V lost 0 bases to trimming and J lost 7 bases, with 7 bases between them. Germline loops: CDR1 GTSNPN, CDR2 SVGIG (reference sequence).

This TCR was sampled from a person aged 35 to 85 with oral cavity squamous cell carcinoma. This specimen consisted of PBMCs, obtained after nivolumab (anti-PD-1) treatment. The gene calls are TRBV30 and TRBJ2-1; a possible D gene is TRBD2 (5 bases). The CDR3 DNA reads TGTGCCTGGAGTGTACTAGTGAATGAGCAGTTCTTC. Amino acid sequence: CAWSVLVNEQFF. The complete variable domain, with remaining parts taken from reference TRBV30 and TRBJ2-1, reads SQTIHQWPATLVQPVGSPLSLECTVEGTSNPNLYWYRQAAGRGLQLLFYSVGIGQISSEVPQNLSASRPQDRQFILSSKKLLLSDSGFYLCAWSVLVNEQFFGPGTRLTVL.